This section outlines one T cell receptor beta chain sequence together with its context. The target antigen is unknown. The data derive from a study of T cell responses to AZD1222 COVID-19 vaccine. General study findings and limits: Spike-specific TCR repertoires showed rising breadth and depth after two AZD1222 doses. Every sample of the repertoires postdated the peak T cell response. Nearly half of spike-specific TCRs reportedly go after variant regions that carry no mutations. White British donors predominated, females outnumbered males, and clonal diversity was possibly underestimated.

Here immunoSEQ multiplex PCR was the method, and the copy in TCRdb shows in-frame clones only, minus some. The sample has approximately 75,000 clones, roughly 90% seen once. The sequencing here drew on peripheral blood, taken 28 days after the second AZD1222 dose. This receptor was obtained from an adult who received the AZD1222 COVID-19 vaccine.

The CDR3 here is CSVEARTGPWGAKNIQYF. CDR3 nucleotides: TGCAGCGTTGAGGCTCGGACAGGGCCCTGGGGGGCCAAAAACATTCAGTACTTC. This chain joins TRBV29-1 and TRBJ2-4; TRBD1 matches 8 bases. CDR3 length: 18 amino acids. Germline assignment: CDR1 SQVTM and CDR2 ANQGSEA. V lost 3 bases and J lost 1; bases outside the gene matches: 14.